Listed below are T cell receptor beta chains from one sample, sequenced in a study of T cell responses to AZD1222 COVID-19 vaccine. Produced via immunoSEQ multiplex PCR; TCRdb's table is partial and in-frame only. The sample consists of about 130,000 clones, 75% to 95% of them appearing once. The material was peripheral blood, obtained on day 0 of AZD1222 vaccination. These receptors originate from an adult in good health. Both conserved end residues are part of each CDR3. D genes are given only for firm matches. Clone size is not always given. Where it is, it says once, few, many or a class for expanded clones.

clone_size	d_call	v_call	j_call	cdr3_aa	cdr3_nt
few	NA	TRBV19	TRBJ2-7	CASKLKQSEQYF	TGTGCCAGTAAGTTAAAACAGTCAGAGCAGTACTTC
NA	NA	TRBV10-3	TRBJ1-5	CAISESGPGPYQPQHF	TGTGCCATCAGTGAGTCGGGTCCGGGGCCCTATCAGCCCCAGCATTTT
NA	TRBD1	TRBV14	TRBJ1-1	CASSQDRDRSNTEAFF	TGTGCCAGCAGCCAAGATCGGGACAGATCGAACACTGAAGCTTTCTTT
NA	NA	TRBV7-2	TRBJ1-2	CASSLDRGPNYGYTF	TGTGCCAGCAGCTTAGACCGAGGACCTAACTATGGCTACACCTTC
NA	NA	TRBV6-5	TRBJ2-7	CASTGEGAREQYF	TGTGCCAGCACTGGGGAGGGGGCGCGGGAGCAGTACTTC
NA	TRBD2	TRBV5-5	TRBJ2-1	CASMLAGPNEQFF	TGTGCCAGCATGCTAGCGGGGCCGAATGAGCAGTTCTTC
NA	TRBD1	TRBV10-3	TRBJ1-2	CAITPGQGDNYGYTF	TGTGCCATCACGCCGGGACAGGGAGATAACTATGGCTACACCTTC
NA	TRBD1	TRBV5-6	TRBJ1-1	CASSWDRVVTEAFF	TGTGCCAGCAGCTGGGACAGGGTGGTGACTGAAGCTTTCTTT
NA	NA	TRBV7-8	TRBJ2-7	CASSLVAQLGLGQYF	TGTGCCAGCAGCTTAGTGGCACAGCTGGGTCTGGGGCAGTACTTC
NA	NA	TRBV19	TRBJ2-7	CASTPRGASSYEQYF	TGTGCCAGTACCCCTAGGGGGGCGAGCTCCTACGAGCAGTACTTC
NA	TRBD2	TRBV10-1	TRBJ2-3	CASSEGSGGSRVF	TGCGCCAGCAGTGAGGGTAGCGGGGGATCTAGAGTTTTT
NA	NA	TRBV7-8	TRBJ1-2	CASSLGVGPGYGYTF	TGTGCCAGCAGCTTAGGGGTGGGTCCTGGGTATGGCTACACCTTC
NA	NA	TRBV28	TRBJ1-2	CASSFGTGGYTF	TGTGCCAGCAGTTTTGGGACGGGCGGCTACACCTTC
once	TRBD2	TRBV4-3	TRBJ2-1	CASSPSRTSGYNEQFF	TGCGCCAGCAGCCCCTCAAGGACTAGCGGCTACAATGAGCAGTTCTTC
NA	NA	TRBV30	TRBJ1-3	CAWNNGNTIYF	TGTGCCTGGAACAATGGAAACACCATATATTTT
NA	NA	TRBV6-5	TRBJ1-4	CASSYLRGDEKLFF	TGTGCCAGCAGTTATTTGAGGGGAGACGAAAAACTGTTTTTT
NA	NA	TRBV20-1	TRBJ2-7	CSASYQGPSSEQYF	TGCAGTGCTAGTTACCAGGGGCCTTCTAGCGAGCAGTACTTC
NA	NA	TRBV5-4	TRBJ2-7	CASSYGTFRGGEQYF	TGTGCCAGCAGCTATGGGACTTTCCGGGGCGGCGAGCAGTACTTC
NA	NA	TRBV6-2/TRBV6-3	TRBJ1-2	CASSPIVKGYGYTF	TGTGCCAGCAGCCCTATCGTGAAGGGCTATGGCTACACCTTC
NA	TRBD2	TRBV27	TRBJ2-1	CASSTTSGGGNEQFF	TGTGCCAGCAGTACCACTAGCGGGGGAGGCAATGAGCAGTTCTTC
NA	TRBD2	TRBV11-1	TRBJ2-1	CASSLDRGVDNEQFF	TGTGCCAGCAGCTTAGACCGGGGGGTAGACAATGAGCAGTTCTTC
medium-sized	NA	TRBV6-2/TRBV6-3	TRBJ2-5	CASSYETQETQYF	TGTGCCAGCAGTTACGAGACCCAAGAGACCCAGTACTTC
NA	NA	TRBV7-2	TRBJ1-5	CASQRQDNQPQHF	TGTGCCAGCCAAAGGCAGGATAATCAGCCCCAGCATTTT
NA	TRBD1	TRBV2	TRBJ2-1	CASKETGTARNEQFF	TGTGCCAGCAAGGAAACCGGGACAGCGAGAAATGAGCAGTTCTTC
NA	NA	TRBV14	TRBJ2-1	CASSQDRVQQFF	TGTGCCAGCAGCCAAGACAGAGTGCAGCAGTTCTTC
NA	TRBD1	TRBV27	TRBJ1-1	CASSPSGGQTRVGAFF	TGTGCCAGCAGCCCGTCGGGGGGACAGACCCGGGTAGGAGCTTTCTTT
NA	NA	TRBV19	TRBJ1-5	CASSTTLTNQPQHF	TGTGCCAGTAGTACGACCTTGACCAACCAGCCCCAGCATTTT
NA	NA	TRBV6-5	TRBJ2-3	CASSYGGLTDTQYF	TGTGCCAGCAGTTACGGGGGGCTCACAGATACGCAGTATTTT
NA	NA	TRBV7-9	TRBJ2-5	CASSQGTERETQYF	TGTGCCAGCAGCCAAGGGACGGAAAGAGAGACCCAGTACTTC
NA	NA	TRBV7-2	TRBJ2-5	CASGSPETETQYF	TGTGCCTCGGGTAGCCCCGAAACAGAGACCCAGTACTTC
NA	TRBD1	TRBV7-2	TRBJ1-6	CASSDQGASSYNSPLHF	TGTGCCAGCAGCGACCAGGGGGCGAGCTCCTATAATTCACCCCTCCACTTT
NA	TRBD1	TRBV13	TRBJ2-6	CASNDQGALGANVLTF	TGTGCCAGCAACGACCAGGGGGCGCTTGGGGCCAACGTCCTGACTTTC
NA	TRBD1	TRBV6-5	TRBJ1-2	CASSYSGGKYGYTF	TGTGCCAGCAGTTACTCAGGGGGCAAGTATGGCTACACCTTC
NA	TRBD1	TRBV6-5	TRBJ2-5	CASSSSGTDFQETQYF	TGTGCCAGCAGTTCCTCCGGGACAGACTTCCAAGAGACCCAGTACTTC
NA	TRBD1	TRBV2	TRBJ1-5	CASSPDRVSKPQHF	TGTGCCAGCAGCCCTGACAGGGTCAGCAAGCCCCAGCATTTT
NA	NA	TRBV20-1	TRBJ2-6	CSASNGRAGANVLTF	TGCAGTGCTAGTAATGGCAGGGCTGGGGCCAACGTCCTGACTTTC
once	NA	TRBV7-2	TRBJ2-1	CASSLQGPGYNEQFF	TGTGCCAGCAGCTTACAGGGTCCGGGCTACAATGAGCAGTTCTTC
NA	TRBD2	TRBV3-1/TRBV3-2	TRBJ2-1	CASSQGVLAGFDEQFF	TGTGCCAGCAGCCAAGGGGTACTAGCGGGGTTTGATGAGCAGTTCTTC
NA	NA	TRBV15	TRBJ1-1	CATSRDRGINTEAFF	TGTGCCACCAGCAGAGATCGTGGAATAAACACTGAAGCTTTCTTT
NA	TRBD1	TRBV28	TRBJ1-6	CASRPGGSPLHF	TGTGCCAGCAGACCAGGGGGTTCACCCCTCCACTTT
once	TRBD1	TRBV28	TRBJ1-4	CASTKSQGAREKLFF	TGTGCCAGCACGAAATCACAGGGGGCGAGGGAAAAACTGTTTTTT
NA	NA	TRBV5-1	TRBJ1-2	CASSLLGVGDNYGYTF	TGCGCCAGCAGCCTCCTAGGGGTAGGGGACAACTATGGCTACACCTTC
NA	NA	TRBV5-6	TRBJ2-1	CASSFGILSENEQFF	TGTGCCAGCAGCTTCGGTATACTTTCAGAAAATGAGCAGTTCTTC
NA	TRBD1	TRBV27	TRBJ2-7	CASSWGGTGDYEQYF	TGTGCCAGCAGTTGGGGAGGGACAGGGGACTACGAGCAGTACTTC
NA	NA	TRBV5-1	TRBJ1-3	CASRKWTSSGNTIYF	TGCGCCAGCAGAAAATGGACGAGCTCTGGAAACACCATATATTTT
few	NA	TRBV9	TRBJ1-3	CASSRGESGNTIYF	TGTGCCAGCAGCAGGGGGGAAAGTGGAAACACCATATATTTT
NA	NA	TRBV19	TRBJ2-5	CASSIEGGWQETQYF	TGTGCCAGTAGTATTGAAGGGGGTTGGCAAGAGACCCAGTACTTC
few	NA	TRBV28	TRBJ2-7	CASRGTAEQYF	TGTGCCAGCAGGGGGACTGCCGAGCAGTACTTC
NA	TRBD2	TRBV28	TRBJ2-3	CASSSGLAGTQYF	TGTGCCAGCAGTTCCGGACTAGCGGGGACGCAGTATTTT
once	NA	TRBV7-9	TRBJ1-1	CASLGFTEAFF	TGTGCCAGTCTAGGGTTCACTGAAGCTTTCTTT
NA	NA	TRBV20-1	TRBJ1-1	CSASGGTEAFF	TGCAGTGCCTCGGGGGGCACTGAAGCTTTCTTT
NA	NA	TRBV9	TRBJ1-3	CASSVTGGQEMSGNTIYF	TGTGCCAGCAGCGTAACCGGGGGGCAGGAGATGTCTGGAAACACCATATATTTT
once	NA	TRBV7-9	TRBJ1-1	CASSLESRDEAFF	TGTGCCAGCAGCCTCGAGTCAAGGGACGAAGCTTTCTTT
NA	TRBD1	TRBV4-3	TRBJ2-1	CASSQVSTGGSYNEQFF	TGCGCCAGCAGCCAAGTCTCGACAGGGGGGTCCTACAATGAGCAGTTCTTC
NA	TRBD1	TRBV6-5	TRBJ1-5	CASSSGTGGDQPQHF	TGTGCCAGCAGTTCCGGGACAGGGGGCGACCAGCCCCAGCATTTT
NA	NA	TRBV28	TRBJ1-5	CASSLPGGQPQHF	TGTGCCAGCAGCCTACCGGGGGGTCAGCCCCAGCATTTT
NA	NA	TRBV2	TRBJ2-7	CASSADSGGYEQYF	TGTGCCAGCAGTGCCGACAGTGGCGGCTACGAGCAGTACTTC
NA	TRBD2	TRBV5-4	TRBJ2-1	CASSLAGGGAGGEQFF	TGTGCCAGCAGCTTGGCCGGCGGGGGGGCTGGTGGGGAGCAGTTCTTC
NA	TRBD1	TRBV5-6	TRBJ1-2	CASSLGGQGMSGYTF	TGTGCCAGCAGCTTGGGGGGACAGGGTATGTCTGGCTACACCTTC